These T cell receptor beta chains were read from a single sample in a study of cytomegalovirus exposure and HLA in healthy donors. Only in-frame clones appear in the TCRdb table, and some are missing; sequencing was by immunoSEQ multiplex PCR. Found here are about 98,000 clones, 60% to 80% of them singletons; the top ten hold 1.2%. Sequencing input: PBMCs. All receptors come from a female donor in good health and CMV-seronegative. CDR3s include the opening cysteine and the closing phenylalanine or tryptophan.

>TRBJ1-1|TRBV6-1
CASSEPGQGRDEAFF
>TRBJ2-7|TRBV10-3
CAISGGGTSSYEQYF
>TRBJ2-7|TRBV7-6
CASSSSGTGSYEQYF
>TRBJ1-1|TRBV19
CASSIGTEAFF
>TRBJ2-1|TRBV30
CAWRGWPSGPSSYNEQFF
>TRBJ2-7|TRBV6-5
CASSYPRDRVLDEQYF
>TRBJ1-2|TRBV2
CASSERPGFAGLYGYTF
>TRBJ2-2|TRBV11-3
CASSSRRGSGELFF
>TRBJ2-7|TRBV5-1
CASSALGGVGSYEQYF
>TRBJ1-2|TRBV19
CASSMGRADYGYTF
>TRBJ1-3|TRBV28
CASSFFSGTTGNTIYF
>TRBJ1-1|TRBV21-1
CASSKEGRGQSEAFF
>TRBJ2-5|TRBV19
CASSPSGGIKTQYF
>TRBJ1-1|TRBV30
CAWRIGSNTEAFF
>TRBJ2-3|TRBV7-9
CASGSKGTDTQYF
>TRBJ2-1|TRBV14
CASSPPGTSGIYYNEQFF
>TRBJ2-1|TRBV28
CASSRLQRTYNEQFF
>TRBJ2-1|TRBV2
CASSSSLRANEQFF
>TRBJ2-6|TRBV2
CASSEERTPSSGANVLTF
>TRBJ2-7|TRBV15
CATSPRDRGHEQYF
>TRBJ1-1|TRBV5-1
CASSWVGGDLAEAFF
>TRBJ1-1|TRBV29-1
CSVDMTENTEAFF
>TRBJ2-7|TRBV7-7
CASSPGTGAYEQYF
>TRBJ2-2|TRBV19
CASTGLAGMGGELFF
>TRBJ1-2|TRBV4-3
CASSQAFPSGAYGYTF
>TRBJ1-3|TRBV28
CASSVQGAPGNTIYF
>TRBJ2-7|TRBV27
CASSLQGSYEQYF
>TRBJ2-2|TRBV5-1
CASSGGDTNTGELFF
>TRBJ1-4|TRBV9
CASSGSGTGGEKLFF
>TRBJ2-3|TRBV5-1
CASSFDLGRDTQYF
>TRBJ2-6|TRBV11-2
CASSSLMGHTQGANVLTF
>TRBJ1-5|TRBV27
CASSTGTVSNQPQHF
>TRBJ1-3|TRBV11-3
CASSPRDSWLDTIYF
>TRBJ2-1|TRBV2
CASSAGQRVNEQFF
>TRBJ1-5|TRBV4-1
CASSPGQGSNQPQHF
>TRBJ2-6|TRBV6-4
CASSGTPSSGANVLTF
>TRBJ1-1|TRBV4-1
CASSQDWGQLNTEAFF
>TRBJ2-2|TRBV19
CASSIQGITGELFF
>TRBJ1-1|TRBV7-9
CASSLVGGGEAFF
>TRBJ2-3|TRBV7-9
CSSSLDASLQYF
>TRBJ2-3|TRBV18
CASSPTNGDTQYF
>TRBJ2-6|TRBV14
CASSPRGTGLSGANVLTF
>TRBJ2-1|TRBV7-9
CASSLLLSSGSYEQFF
>TRBJ1-1|TRBV6-5
CASSPPRPGGTEAFF
>TRBJ2-1|TRBV29-1
CSVDGASVEQFF
>TRBJ1-1|TRBV19
CASSMGVAGGARQNTEAFF
>TRBJ2-3|TRBV2
CASGSNTDTQYF
>TRBJ2-3|TRBV30
CAWETGDTDTQYF
>TRBJ2-3|TRBV9
CASSGISGGGDTQYF
>TRBJ2-4|TRBV5-4
CASSLNPGTGNKNIQYF
>TRBJ2-1|TRBV7-2
CASSLYGQGGEQFF